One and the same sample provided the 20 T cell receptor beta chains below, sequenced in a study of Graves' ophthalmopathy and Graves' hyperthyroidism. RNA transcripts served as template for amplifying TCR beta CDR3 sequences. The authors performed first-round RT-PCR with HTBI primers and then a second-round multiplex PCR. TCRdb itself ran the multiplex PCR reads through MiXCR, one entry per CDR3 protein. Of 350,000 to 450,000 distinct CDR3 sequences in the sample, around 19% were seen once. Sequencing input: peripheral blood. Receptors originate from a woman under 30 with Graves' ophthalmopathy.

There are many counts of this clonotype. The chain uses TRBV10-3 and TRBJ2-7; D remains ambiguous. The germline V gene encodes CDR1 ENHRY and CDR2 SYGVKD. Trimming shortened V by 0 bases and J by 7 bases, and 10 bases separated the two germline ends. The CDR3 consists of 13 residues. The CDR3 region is CAISESNANEQYF. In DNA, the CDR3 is TGTGCCATCAGTGAGTCGAATGCTAATGAGCAGTACTTC.

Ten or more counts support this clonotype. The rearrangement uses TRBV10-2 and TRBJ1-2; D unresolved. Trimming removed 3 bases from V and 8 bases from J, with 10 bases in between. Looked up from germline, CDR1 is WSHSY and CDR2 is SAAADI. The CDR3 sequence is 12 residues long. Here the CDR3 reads CASSDPTAGYTF. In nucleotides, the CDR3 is TGCGCCAGCAGTGATCCCACGGCGGGCTACACCTTC.

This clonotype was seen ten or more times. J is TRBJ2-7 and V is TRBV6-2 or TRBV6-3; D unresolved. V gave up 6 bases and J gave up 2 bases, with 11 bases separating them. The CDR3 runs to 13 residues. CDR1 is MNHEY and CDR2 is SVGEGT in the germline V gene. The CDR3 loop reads CASRTRSTYEQYF. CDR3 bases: TGTGCCAGCAGGACCCGATCGACCTACGAGCAGTACTTC.

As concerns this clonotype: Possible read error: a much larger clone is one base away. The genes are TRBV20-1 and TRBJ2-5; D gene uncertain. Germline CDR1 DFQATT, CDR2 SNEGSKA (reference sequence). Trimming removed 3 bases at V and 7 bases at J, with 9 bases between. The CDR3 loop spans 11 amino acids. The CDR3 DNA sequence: TGCAGTGCTAGTGAAAAGGGGACCCAGTACTTC. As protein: CSASEKGTQYF.

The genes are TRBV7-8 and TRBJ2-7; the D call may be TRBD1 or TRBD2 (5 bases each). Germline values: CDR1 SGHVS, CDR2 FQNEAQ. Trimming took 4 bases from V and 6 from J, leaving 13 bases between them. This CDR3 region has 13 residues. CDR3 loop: CASSYRDGSEQYF. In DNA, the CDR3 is TGTGCCAGCAGCTACCGGGACGGATCCGAGCAGTACTTC.

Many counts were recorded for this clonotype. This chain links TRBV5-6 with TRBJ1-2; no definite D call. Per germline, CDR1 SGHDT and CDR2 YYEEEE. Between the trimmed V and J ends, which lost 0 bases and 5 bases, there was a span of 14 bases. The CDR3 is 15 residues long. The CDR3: CASSLALETTYGYTF. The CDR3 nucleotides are TGTGCCAGCAGCTTGGCCTTAGAGACTACTTATGGCTACACCTTC.

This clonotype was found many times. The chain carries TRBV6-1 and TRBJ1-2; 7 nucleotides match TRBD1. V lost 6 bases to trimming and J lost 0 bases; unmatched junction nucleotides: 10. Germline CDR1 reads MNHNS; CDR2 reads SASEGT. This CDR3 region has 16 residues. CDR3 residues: CASRGDRTSTNYGYTF. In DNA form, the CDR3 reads TGTGCCAGCAGAGGGGACAGAACCTCCACTAACTATGGCTACACCTTC.

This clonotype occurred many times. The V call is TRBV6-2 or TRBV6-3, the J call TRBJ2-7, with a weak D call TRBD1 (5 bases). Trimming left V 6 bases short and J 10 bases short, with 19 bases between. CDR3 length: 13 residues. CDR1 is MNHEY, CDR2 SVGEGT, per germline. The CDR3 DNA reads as TGTGCCAGCAGCCGCGACAGTTGGGATGGTCAGTACTTC. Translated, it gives CASSRDSWDGQYF.

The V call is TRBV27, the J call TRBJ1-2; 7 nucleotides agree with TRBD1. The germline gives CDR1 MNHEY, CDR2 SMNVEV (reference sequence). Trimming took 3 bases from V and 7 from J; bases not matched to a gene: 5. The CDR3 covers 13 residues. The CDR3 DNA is TGTGCCAGCAGTTTCGGAGACAGGGCTGGCTACACCTTC. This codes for CASSFGDRAGYTF.

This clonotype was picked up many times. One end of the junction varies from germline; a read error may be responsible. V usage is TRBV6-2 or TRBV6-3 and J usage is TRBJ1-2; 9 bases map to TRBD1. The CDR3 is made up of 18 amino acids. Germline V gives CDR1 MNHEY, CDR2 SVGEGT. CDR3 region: CASSSHRGRSAIDYGYTF. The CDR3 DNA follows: TGTGCCAGCAGTTCGCACAGGGGGCGTTCGGCGATCGACTACGGCTACACCTTC.

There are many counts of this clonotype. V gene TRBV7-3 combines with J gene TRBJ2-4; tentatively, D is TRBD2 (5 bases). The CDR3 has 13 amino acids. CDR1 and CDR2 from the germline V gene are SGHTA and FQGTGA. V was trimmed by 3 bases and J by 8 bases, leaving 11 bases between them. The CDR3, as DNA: TGTGCCAGCAGCTTGGGAGATGTGGACATTCAGTACTTC. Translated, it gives CASSLGDVDIQYF.

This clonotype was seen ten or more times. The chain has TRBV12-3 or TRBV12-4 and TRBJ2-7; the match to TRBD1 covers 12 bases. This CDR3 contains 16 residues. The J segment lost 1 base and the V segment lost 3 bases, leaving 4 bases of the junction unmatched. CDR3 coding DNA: TGTGCCAGCAGTTTCCCGGGACAGGGGGCTTCCTACGAGCAGTACTTC. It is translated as CASSFPGQGASYEQYF.

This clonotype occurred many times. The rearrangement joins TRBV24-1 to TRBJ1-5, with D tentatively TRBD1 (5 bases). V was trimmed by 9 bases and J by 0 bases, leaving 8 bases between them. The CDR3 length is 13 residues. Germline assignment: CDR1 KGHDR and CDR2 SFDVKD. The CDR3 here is CATQGYSNQPQHF. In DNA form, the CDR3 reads TGTGCCACCCAGGGCTATAGCAATCAGCCCCAGCATTTT.

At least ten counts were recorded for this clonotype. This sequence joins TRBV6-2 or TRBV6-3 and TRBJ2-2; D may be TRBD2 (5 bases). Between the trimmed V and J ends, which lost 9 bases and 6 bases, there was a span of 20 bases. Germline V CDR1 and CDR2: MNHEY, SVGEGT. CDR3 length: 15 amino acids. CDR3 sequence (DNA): TGTGCCAGTGGGAGACTATTTAAGGGAGCCGGGGAGCTGTTTTTT. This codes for CASGRLFKGAGELFF.

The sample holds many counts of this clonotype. CDR3 sequence (DNA): TGTGCCAGCGGCCCCGACAGGTTCTACAATGAGCAGTTCTTC. Translating it yields CASGPDRFYNEQFF. The chain carries TRBV11-2 and TRBJ2-1; maybe TRBD1 (6 bases). Germline V gene sequence: CDR1 SGHAT, CDR2 FQNNGV. The CDR3 has 14 residues. With 8 bases removed from V and 3 bases from J, the gap between germline ends came to 14 bases.

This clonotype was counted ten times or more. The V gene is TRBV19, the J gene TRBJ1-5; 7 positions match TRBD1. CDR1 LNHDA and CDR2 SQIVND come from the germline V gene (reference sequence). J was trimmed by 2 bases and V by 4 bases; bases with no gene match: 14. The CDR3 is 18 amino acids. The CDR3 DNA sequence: TGTGCCAGTAGTAGACCCACAGGGGAGACCTGGCGCAATCAGCCCCAGCATTTT. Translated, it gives CASSRPTGETWRNQPQHF. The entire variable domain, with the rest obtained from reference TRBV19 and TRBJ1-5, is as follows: DGGITQSPKYLFRKEGQNVTLSCEQNLNHDAMYWYRQDPGQGLRLIYYSQIVNDFQKGDIAEGYSVSREKKESFPLTVTSAQKNPTAFYLCASSRPTGETWRNQPQHFGDGTRLSIL.

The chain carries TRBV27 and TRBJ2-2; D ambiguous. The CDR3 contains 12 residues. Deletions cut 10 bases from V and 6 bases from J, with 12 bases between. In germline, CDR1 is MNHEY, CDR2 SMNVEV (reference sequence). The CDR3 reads CATSRGSGELFF. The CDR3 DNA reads TGTGCCACCTCTCGTGGGTCCGGGGAGCTGTTTTTT.

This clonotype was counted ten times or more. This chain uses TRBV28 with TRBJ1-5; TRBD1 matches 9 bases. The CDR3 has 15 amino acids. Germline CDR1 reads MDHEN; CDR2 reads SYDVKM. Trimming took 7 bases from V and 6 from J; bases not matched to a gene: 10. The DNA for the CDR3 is TGTGCCAGCACCTCTGGGACAGGGACGGGTCAGCCCCAGCATTTT. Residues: CASTSGTGTGQPQHF.

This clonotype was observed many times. In nucleotides, the CDR3 is TGCAGCGTTGAGGGGGGGCTTCTAGCCAAAAACATTCAGTACTTC. Protein sequence: CSVEGGLLAKNIQYF. This chain joins TRBV29-1 and TRBJ2-4; possible D gene TRBD2, 7 bases. CDR3 length equals 15 residues. The V and J ends lost 3 bases and 0 bases respectively, with 12 bases between them. Germline assignment: CDR1 SQVTM and CDR2 ANQGSEA.

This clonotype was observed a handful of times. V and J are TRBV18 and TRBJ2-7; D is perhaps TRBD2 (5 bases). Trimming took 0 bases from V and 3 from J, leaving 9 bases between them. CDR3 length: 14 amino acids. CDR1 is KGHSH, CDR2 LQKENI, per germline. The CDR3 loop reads CASSPPSAVYEQYF. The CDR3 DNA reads TGTGCCAGCTCACCACCGTCAGCGGTCTACGAGCAGTACTTC.